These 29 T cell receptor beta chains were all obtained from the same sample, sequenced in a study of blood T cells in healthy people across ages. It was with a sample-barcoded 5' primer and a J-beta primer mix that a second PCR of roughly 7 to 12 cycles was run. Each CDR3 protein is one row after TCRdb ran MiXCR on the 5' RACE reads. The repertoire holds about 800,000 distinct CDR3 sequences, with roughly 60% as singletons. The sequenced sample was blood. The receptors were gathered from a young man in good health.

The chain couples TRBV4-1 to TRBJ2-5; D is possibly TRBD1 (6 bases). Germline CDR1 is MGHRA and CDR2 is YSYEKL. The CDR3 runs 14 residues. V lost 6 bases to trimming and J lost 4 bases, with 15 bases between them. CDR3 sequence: CASSPQGHPETQYF. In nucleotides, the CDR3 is TGCGCCAGCAGTCCACAGGGTCATCCAGAGACCCAGTACTTC.

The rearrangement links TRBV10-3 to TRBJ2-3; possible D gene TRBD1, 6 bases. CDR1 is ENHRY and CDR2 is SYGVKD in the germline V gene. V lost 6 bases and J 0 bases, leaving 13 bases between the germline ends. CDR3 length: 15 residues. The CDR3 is CAIREYRDSTDTQYF. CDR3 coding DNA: TGTGCCATCAGGGAATACAGGGACAGCACAGATACGCAGTATTTT.

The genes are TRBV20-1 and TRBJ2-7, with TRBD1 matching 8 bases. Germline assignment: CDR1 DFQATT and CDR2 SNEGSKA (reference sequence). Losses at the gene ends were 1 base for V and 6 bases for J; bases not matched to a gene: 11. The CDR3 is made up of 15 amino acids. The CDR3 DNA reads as TGCAGTGCTAGAGCATTCGCGGGACAGGAGGGCGAGCAGTACTTC. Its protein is CSARAFAGQEGEQYF.

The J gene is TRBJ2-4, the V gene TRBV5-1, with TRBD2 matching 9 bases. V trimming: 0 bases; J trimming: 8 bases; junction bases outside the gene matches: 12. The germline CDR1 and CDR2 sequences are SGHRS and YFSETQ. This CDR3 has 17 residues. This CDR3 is CASSLDGTSWSGYIQYF. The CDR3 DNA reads TGCGCCAGCAGCTTGGATGGGACTAGCTGGTCCGGTTACATTCAGTACTTC.

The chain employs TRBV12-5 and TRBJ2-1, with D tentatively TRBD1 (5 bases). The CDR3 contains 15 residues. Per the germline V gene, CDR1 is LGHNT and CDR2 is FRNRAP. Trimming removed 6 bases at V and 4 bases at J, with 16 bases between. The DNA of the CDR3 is TGTGCTAGTGGCTCCGACAGCAGGGCGTACAATGAGCAGTTCTTC. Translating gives CASGSDSRAYNEQFF.

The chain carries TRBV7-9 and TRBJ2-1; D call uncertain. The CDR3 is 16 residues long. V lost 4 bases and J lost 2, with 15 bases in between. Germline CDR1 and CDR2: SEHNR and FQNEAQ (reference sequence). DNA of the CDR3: TGTGCCAGCAGCTCGGACGGCGTACAAACCTACAATGAGCAGTTCTTC. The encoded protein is CASSSDGVQTYNEQFF. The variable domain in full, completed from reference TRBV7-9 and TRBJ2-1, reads DTGVSQNPRHKITKRGQNVTFRCDPISEHNRLYWYRQTLGQGPEFLTYFQNEAQLEKSRLLSDRFSAERPKGSFSTLEIQRTEQGDSAMYLCASSSDGVQTYNEQFFGPGTRLTVL.

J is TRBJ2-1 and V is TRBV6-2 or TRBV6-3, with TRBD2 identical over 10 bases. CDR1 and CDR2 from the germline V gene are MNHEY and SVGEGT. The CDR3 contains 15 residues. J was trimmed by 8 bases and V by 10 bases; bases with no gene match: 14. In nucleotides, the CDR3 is TGTGCCATAAGGGGTGGGTCTAGCGGGAGTTATGAGCAGTTCTTC. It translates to CAIRGGSSGSYEQFF.

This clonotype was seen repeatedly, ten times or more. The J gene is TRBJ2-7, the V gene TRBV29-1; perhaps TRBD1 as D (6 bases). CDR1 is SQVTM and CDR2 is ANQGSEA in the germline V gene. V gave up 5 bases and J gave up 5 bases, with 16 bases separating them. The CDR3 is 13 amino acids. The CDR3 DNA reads TGCAGCGTTCTGACCTCAGGGGCCCACGAGCAGTACTTC. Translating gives CSVLTSGAHEQYF.

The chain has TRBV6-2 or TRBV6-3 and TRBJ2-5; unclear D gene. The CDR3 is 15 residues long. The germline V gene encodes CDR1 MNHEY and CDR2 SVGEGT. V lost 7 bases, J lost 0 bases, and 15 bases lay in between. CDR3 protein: CASTDKRAYQETQYF. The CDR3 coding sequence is TGTGCCAGCACCGACAAAAGGGCATACCAAGAGACCCAGTACTTC.

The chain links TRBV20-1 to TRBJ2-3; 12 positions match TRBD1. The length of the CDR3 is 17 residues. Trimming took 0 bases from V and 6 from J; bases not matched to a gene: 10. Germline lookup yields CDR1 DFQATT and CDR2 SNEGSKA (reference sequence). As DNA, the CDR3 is TGCAGTGCTAGAGATTTTAGGGGGACAGGGGGCTTGGATACGCAGTATTTT. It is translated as CSARDFRGTGGLDTQYF.

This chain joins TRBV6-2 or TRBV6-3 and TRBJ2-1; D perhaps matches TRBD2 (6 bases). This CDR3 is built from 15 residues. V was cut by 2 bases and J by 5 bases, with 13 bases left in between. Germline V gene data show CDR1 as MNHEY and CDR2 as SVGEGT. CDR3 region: CASSYPTGRNNEQFF. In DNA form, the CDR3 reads TGTGCCAGCAGTTACCCCACCGGGAGAAACAATGAGCAGTTCTTC.

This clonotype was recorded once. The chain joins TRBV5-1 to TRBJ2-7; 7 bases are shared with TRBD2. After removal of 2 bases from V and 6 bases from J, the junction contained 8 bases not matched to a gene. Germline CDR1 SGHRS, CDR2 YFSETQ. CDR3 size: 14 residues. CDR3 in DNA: TGCGCCAGCAGCTTTTCGTCGAGCGGGGCCGAGCAGTACTTC. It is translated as CASSFSSSGAEQYF. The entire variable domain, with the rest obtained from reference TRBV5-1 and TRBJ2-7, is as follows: KAGVTQTPRYLIKTRGQQVTLSCSPISGHRSVSWYQQTPGQGLQFLFEYFSETQRNKGNFPGRFSGRQFSNSRSEMNVSTLELGDSALYLCASSFSSSGAEQYFGPGTRLTVT.

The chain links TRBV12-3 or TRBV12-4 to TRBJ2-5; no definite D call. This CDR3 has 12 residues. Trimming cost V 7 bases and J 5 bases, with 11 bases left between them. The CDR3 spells CASTSAGETQYF. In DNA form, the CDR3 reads TGTGCCAGCACCAGCGCCGGCGAGACCCAGTACTTC.

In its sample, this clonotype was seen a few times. The CDR3 DNA follows: TGTGCCAGCAGGACGGTGGGGTTCGTAGAGACCCAGTACTTC. Protein: CASRTVGFVETQYF. V usage is TRBV6-1 and J usage is TRBJ2-5; D remains unclear. Germline V gene lookup returns CDR1 MNHNS and CDR2 SASEGT. CDR3 length: 14 amino acids. V was clipped by 6 bases and J by 4 bases, with 15 bases between them.

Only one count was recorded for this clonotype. The CDR3 DNA reads TGTGCCAGCAGTTACAGCAGACTCAATCAGCCCCAGCATTTT. As protein: CASSYSRLNQPQHF. The chain links TRBV6-2 or TRBV6-3 to TRBJ1-5; D not certain. Germline CDR1 and CDR2: MNHEY and SVGEGT. The CDR3 sequence is 14 residues long. V shed 2 bases and J shed 3 bases, with 8 bases lying between them.

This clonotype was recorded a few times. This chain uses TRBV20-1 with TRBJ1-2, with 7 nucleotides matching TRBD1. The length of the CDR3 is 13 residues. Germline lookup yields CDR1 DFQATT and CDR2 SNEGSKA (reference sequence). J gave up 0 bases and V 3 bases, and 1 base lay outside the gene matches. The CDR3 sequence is CSARGQTNYGYTF. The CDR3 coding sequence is TGCAGTGCTAGGGGACAGACTAACTATGGCTACACCTTC.

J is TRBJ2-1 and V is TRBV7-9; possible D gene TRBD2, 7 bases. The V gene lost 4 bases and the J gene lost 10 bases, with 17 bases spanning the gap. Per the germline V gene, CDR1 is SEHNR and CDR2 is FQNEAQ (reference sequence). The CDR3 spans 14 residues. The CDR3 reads CASSSEGGLREQFF. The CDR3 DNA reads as TGTGCCAGCAGCTCCGAGGGGGGGCTAAGGGAGCAGTTCTTC.

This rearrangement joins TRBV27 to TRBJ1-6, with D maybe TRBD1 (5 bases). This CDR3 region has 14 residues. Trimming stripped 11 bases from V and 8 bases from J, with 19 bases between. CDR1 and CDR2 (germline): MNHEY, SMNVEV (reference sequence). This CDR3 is CAGKFGGEYSPLHF. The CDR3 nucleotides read TGTGCCGGCAAATTCGGGGGAGAATATTCACCCCTCCACTTT.

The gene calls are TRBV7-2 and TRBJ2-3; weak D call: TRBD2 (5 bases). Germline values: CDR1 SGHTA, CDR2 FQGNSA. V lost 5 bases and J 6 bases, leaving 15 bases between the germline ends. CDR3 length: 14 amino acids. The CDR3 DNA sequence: TGTGCCAGCAGCCTCGTGGGAGAACAGGATACGCAGTATTTT. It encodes CASSLVGEQDTQYF.

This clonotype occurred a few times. This CDR3 is CASSFQWGGTQYF. The CDR3 nucleotides read TGTGCCAGCAGTTTCCAATGGGGAGGGACCCAGTACTTC. The genes are TRBV6-6 and TRBJ2-5, with a weak D call TRBD2 (6 bases). The CDR3 covers 13 residues. The V and J ends lost 4 bases and 7 bases respectively, with 13 bases between them. CDR1 is MNHNY and CDR2 is SVGAGI in the germline V gene (reference sequence).

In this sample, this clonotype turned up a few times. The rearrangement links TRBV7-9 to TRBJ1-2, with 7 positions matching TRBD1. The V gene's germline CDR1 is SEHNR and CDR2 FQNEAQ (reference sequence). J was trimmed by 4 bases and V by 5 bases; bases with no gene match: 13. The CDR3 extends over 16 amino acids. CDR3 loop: CASSDIDRESTYGYTF. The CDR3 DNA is TGTGCCAGCAGCGACATTGACAGGGAGTCTACCTATGGCTACACCTTC. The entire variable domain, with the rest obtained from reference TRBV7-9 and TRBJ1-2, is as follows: DTGVSQNPRHKITKRGQNVTFRCDPISEHNRLYWYRQTLGQGPEFLTYFQNEAQLEKSRLLSDRFSAERPKGSFSTLEIQRTEQGDSAMYLCASSDIDRESTYGYTFGSGTRLTVV.

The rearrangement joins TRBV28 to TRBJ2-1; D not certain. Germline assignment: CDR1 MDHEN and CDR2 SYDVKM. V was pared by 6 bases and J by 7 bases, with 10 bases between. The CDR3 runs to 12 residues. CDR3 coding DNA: TGTGCCAGCAGGTTGGCCCTAAATGAGCAGTTCTTC. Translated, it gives CASRLALNEQFF.

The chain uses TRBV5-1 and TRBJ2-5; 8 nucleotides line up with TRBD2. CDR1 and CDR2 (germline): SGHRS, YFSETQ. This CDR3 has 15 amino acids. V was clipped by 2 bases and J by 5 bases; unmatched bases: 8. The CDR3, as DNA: TGCGCCAGCAGCTTTTCGGGGGGGCGTCGGGAGACCCAGTACTTC. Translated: CASSFSGGRRETQYF.

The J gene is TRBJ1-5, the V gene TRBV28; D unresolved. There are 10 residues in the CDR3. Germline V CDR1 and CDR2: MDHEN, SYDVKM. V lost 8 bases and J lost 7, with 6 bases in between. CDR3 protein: CASGLQPQHF. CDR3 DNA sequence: TGTGCCAGCGGTCTCCAGCCCCAGCATTTT.

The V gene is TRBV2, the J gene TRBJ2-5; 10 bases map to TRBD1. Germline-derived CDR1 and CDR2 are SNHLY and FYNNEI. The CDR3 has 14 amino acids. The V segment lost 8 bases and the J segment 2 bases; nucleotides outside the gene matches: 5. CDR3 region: CASVVDRGQETQYF. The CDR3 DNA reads TGTGCCAGCGTGGTGGACAGGGGGCAAGAGACCCAGTACTTC.

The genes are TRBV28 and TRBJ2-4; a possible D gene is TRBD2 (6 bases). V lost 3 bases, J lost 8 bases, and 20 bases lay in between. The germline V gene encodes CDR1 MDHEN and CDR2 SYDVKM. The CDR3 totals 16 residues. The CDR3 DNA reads TGTGCCAGCAGTTTCCCGGGAGACCTCCTAAATGACATTCAGTACTTC. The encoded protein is CASSFPGDLLNDIQYF. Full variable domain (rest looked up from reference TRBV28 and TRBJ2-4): DVKVTQSSRYLVKRTGEKVFLECVQDMDHENMFWYRQDPGLGLRLIYFSYDVKMKEKGDIPEGYSVSREKKERFSLILESASTNQTSMYLCASSFPGDLLNDIQYFGAGTRLSVL.

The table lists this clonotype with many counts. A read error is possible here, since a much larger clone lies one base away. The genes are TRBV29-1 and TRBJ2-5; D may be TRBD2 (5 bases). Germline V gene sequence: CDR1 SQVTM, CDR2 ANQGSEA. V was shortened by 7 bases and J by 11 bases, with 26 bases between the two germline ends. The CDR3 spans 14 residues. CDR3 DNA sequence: TGCAGCGCAGAGGTTAGCTCGGGGAACAATGAGCAGTACTTC. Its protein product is CSAEVSSGNNEQYF.

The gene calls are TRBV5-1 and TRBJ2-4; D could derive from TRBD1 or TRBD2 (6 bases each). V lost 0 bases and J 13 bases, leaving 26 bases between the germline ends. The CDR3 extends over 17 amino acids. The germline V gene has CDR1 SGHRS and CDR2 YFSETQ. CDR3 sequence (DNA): TGCGCCAGCAGCTTGGGGGGGGCCGGGTCTTCGGGCAGCATCCAGTACTTC. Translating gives CASSLGGAGSSGSIQYF.

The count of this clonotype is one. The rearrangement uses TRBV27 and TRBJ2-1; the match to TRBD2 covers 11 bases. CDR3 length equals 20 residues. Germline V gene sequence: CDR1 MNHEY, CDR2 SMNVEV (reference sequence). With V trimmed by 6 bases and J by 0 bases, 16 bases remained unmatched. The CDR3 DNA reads TGTGCCAGCAGGCCGGGGCCGGGACTAGCGGTCGGGAGCTCCTACAATGAGCAGTTCTTC. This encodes CASRPGPGLAVGSSYNEQFF.